What follows are 15 T cell receptor beta chains derived from one specimen sequenced in a study of naive and memory T cell subsets. Study-wide points: Naive repertoires, especially CD8, held a few larger clonotypes, possibly memory cells re-expressing CD45RA.

No antigens are known for them. The beta constant-region primer was an equimolar mix of two oligonucleotides covering TRBC1 and TRBC2. The ligated cDNA underwent four PCR rounds using SP2 and nested alpha and beta constant-region primers. Via MiXCR, TCRdb re-called the UMI-ligation and nested PCR reads, giving one row per CDR3 protein. The sample lists roughly 140,000 distinct CDR3 sequences, about 20% occurring once. Sequencing was carried out using naive CD8+ T cells from blood. These receptors originate from a human donor in good health.

This clonotype was found a few times. This chain joins TRBV20-1 and TRBJ2-7; TRBD1 agrees at 9 bases. Germline V gives CDR1 DFQATT, CDR2 SNEGSKA (reference sequence). V was pared by 3 bases and J by 1 base, with 7 bases of the junction left unmatched. The length of the CDR3 is 15 residues. The DNA of the CDR3 is TGCAGTGCTAGTGCCGACAGGGGGATTTCCTACGAGCAGTACTTC. This translates into CSASADRGISYEQYF.

This clonotype has only a few counts. V and J are TRBV7-9 and TRBJ2-1; 9 nucleotides agree with TRBD2. The ends lost 4 bases at V and 9 bases at J; junction bases unmatched: 4. This CDR3 contains 13 residues. Germline CDR1 SEHNR, CDR2 FQNEAQ (reference sequence). The CDR3 loop is CASSSSGTGEQFF. DNA for the CDR3: TGTGCCAGCAGCTCTAGCGGGACCGGTGAGCAGTTCTTC.

The table lists this clonotype with a few counts. The chain links TRBV28 to TRBJ1-2; TRBD1 matches 8 bases. CDR1 MDHEN and CDR2 SYDVKM come from the germline V gene. V trimming: 6 bases; J trimming: 3 bases; junction bases outside the gene matches: 9. This CDR3 contains 15 residues. CDR3 residues: CASRLLTTGDYGYTF. The CDR3, as DNA: TGTGCCAGCAGACTACTCACGACAGGGGACTATGGCTACACCTTC.

This clonotype was counted between two and nine times. The chain joins TRBV7-8 to TRBJ1-1, with TRBD1 matching over 12 bases. V was clipped by 5 bases and J by 6 bases; unmatched bases: 10. The CDR3 contains 16 residues. Per germline, CDR1 SGHVS and CDR2 FQNEAQ. The CDR3 DNA reads TGTGCCAGCAGCCTGGGACAGGGGGCCGCTTTCCCTGAAGCTTTCTTT. Translating gives CASSLGQGAAFPEAFF.

The chain recombines TRBV9 with TRBJ2-7; D is undetermined. Germline V lookup: CDR1 SGDLS, CDR2 YYNGEE. V was shortened by 1 base and J by 4 bases, with 12 bases between the two germline ends. The CDR3 consists of 14 residues. The DNA for the CDR3 is TGTGCCAGCAGCGTAAGGAACGGTGGTTACGAGCAGTACTTC. This codes for CASSVRNGGYEQYF.

The rearrangement links TRBV20-1 to TRBJ2-7; D tentatively fits TRBD1 or TRBD2 (6 bases each). Germline lookup yields CDR1 DFQATT and CDR2 SNEGSKA (reference sequence). V was cut by 6 bases and J by 5 bases, with 20 bases left in between. The CDR3 extends over 14 amino acids. Written as DNA, the CDR3 is TGCAGTGCAGGAGGGGGGCAGGGATGGAACGAGCAGTACTTC. It encodes CSAGGGQGWNEQYF.

The V and J genes are TRBV12-3 or TRBV12-4 and TRBJ2-1; TRBD2 might be the D (5 bases). The CDR3 length is 14 residues. V dropped 3 bases and J dropped 6 bases, with 12 bases sitting between them. The CDR3 region is CASSFLEALNEQFF. The CDR3 DNA reads as TGTGCCAGCAGTTTTCTGGAGGCCCTCAATGAGCAGTTCTTC.

This clonotype was observed a handful of times. V gene TRBV6-1 combines with J gene TRBJ1-1; D not certain. Germline CDR1 MNHNS, CDR2 SASEGT. Trimming cost V 3 bases and J 0 bases, with 14 bases left between them. The CDR3 covers 16 residues. CDR3 loop: CASSDSLGSLNTEAFF. The CDR3 DNA sequence: TGTGCCAGCAGTGATAGTTTGGGCAGCTTGAACACTGAAGCTTTCTTT.

This sequence joins TRBV18 and TRBJ2-1, with 7 bases that match TRBD2. This CDR3 is built from 18 residues. The V and J ends lost 6 bases and 2 bases, in that order; junction bases with no gene match: 16. Germline lookup yields CDR1 KGHSH and CDR2 LQKENI. CDR3 DNA sequence: TGTGCCAGCTCTTCCCTAGAGGCGGGAGAAGGAACCTACAATGAGCAGTTCTTC. This codes for CASSSLEAGEGTYNEQFF.

This clonotype occurred a few times. V usage is TRBV27 and J usage is TRBJ2-7, with a weak D call TRBD1 (5 bases). V lost 4 bases, J lost 3 bases, and 10 bases lay in between. Germline V gene data show CDR1 as MNHEY and CDR2 as SMNVEV (reference sequence). CDR3 size: 13 residues. As DNA, the CDR3 is TGTGCCAGCAGTTCACAGGTAATCTACGAGCAGTACTTC. This gives the protein CASSSQVIYEQYF.

The table lists this clonotype with a few counts. The chain links TRBV7-9 to TRBJ2-3; no clear D. There are 15 residues in the CDR3. In germline, CDR1 is SEHNR, CDR2 FQNEAQ (reference sequence). The V end lost 2 bases, the J end lost 1 base, and 10 bases lay between the germline ends. The CDR3: CASSLRIKGTDTQYF. The CDR3 DNA follows: TGTGCCAGCAGCTTAAGGATAAAGGGCACAGATACGCAGTATTTT.

This clonotype was observed a handful of times. The chain links TRBV28 to TRBJ1-2, with D uncertain. V was cut by 7 bases and J by 2 bases, with 5 bases left in between. This CDR3 region has 11 residues. Germline-derived CDR1 and CDR2 are MDHEN and SYDVKM. The CDR3 loop is CASTQNYGYTF. CDR3 nucleotides: TGTGCCAGCACACAGAACTATGGCTACACCTTC.

This clonotype was recorded a few times. The CDR3 spells CSVPVGSSYNEQFF. The CDR3 bases are TGCAGCGTGCCGGTCGGAAGCTCCTACAATGAGCAGTTCTTC. The chain uses TRBV29-1 and TRBJ2-1; D unclear. The germline gives CDR1 SQVTM, CDR2 ANQGSEA. The CDR3 consists of 14 residues. V was shortened by 6 bases and J by 0 bases, with 12 bases between the two germline ends.

This sequence joins TRBV18 and TRBJ1-1; no definite D call. Germline values: CDR1 KGHSH, CDR2 LQKENI. Trimming pared 0 bases from V and 0 bases from J, leaving 2 bases between. This CDR3 has 13 residues. CDR3 sequence: CASSPPVNTEAFF. In nucleotides, the CDR3 is TGTGCCAGCTCACCACCGGTGAACACTGAAGCTTTCTTT.

The chain uses TRBV12-3 or TRBV12-4 and TRBJ1-1; 7 bases agree with TRBD1. Unmatched junction bases numbered 4, after V lost 6 bases and J lost 6 bases. The CDR3 runs 12 residues. This CDR3 is CASRETGPEAFF. CDR3 bases: TGTGCCAGCAGAGAGACAGGGCCTGAAGCTTTCTTT.